These T cell receptor beta chains were read from a single sample in a study of shared clonotypes between healthy human individuals. TCRdb's table, derived via immunoSEQ multiplex PCR, lists solely in-frame clones and lacks some. The table has 500,000 to 650,000 clones, just over 75% seen once; the top ten hold approximately 12%. The specimen was PBMCs. These receptors were obtained from a woman aged 35 to 49 in good health. Some clones in this sample may be carry-over from other donors' samples. CDR3s include the opening cysteine and the closing phenylalanine or tryptophan. Fields, in order: clone size, V gene, D gene, J gene, CDR3 DNA, CDR3 protein. The D gene is left open where the match is weak. Rows may omit the clone size; those that give it use once, few, many or a size class.

once	TRBV7-2	-	TRBJ2-7	TGTGCCAGCAGCTTAGTGCACGACTACGAGCAGTACTTC	CASSLVHDYEQYF
few	TRBV30	-	TRBJ2-7	TGTGCCTGGAGGGAACCCTTACAGGGAGGTCGGGGCGAGCAGTACTTC	CAWREPLQGGRGEQYF
-	TRBV29-1	-	TRBJ2-5	TGCAGCGTTGAAGCCAGGGTTTTGCAAGAGACCCAGTACTTC	CSVEARVLQETQYF
-	TRBV15	-	TRBJ2-7	TGTGCCACCAGCAGAGATCTGGGCCCTTACGAGCAGTACTTC	CATSRDLGPYEQYF
-	TRBV30	-	TRBJ1-2	TGTGCCTGTCCGGGTAGGGGGGCATGGTATGGCTACACCTTC	CACPGRGAWYGYTF
-	TRBV6-5	-	TRBJ1-1	TGTGCCAGCAGTTCCGGAGCGGTGGGGACTGAAGCTTTCTTT	CASSSGAVGTEAFF
once	TRBV6-6	-	TRBJ2-1	TGTGCCAGCATTCTTCGGACTTTCTCCTACAATGAGCAGTTCTTC	CASILRTFSYNEQFF
-	TRBV6-1	TRBD2	TRBJ2-7	TGTGCCAGCACGACTAGCGGCCGCCACGAGCAGTACTTC	CASTTSGRHEQYF
-	TRBV7-2	-	TRBJ2-3	TGTGCCAGCAGCTCCGGACAGACAGATACGCAGTATTTT	CASSSGQTDTQYF
many	TRBV6-1	-	TRBJ2-2	TGTGCCAGCGCCGGAGGGCAGGGAGGTCCCGGGGAGCTGTTTTTT	CASAGGQGGPGELFF
-	TRBV7-9	-	TRBJ2-1	TGTGCCAGCAGCTCCAGAGGACAGTCACAAAAGTTCTTC	CASSSRGQSQKFF
-	TRBV5-1	-	TRBJ2-1	TGCGCCAGCAGCAGGAGTCCCGGGTCGGGCAATGAGCAGTTCTTC	CASSRSPGSGNEQFF
-	TRBV19	-	TRBJ1-1	TGTGCCAGTAGTAGAGGGGTTCGGCCGCCGAACACTGAAGCTTTCTTT	CASSRGVRPPNTEAFF
-	TRBV5-6	-	TRBJ2-7	TGTGCCAGCAGCTTGCTAACAGAAGCCTACGAGCAGTACTTC	CASSLLTEAYEQYF
-	TRBV4-1	TRBD2	TRBJ2-1	TGCGCCAGCAGCCAAGGACTAGCGGCCCTCTACAATGAGCAGTTCTTC	CASSQGLAALYNEQFF
-	TRBV27	-	TRBJ1-2	TGTGCCAGCAGTTCCCCCCGCGGAGGTGGCTACACCTTC	CASSSPRGGGYTF
-	TRBV30	-	TRBJ2-7	TGTGCCTGGAGTTCTACGCGGTACGAGCAGTACTTC	CAWSSTRYEQYF
once	TRBV25-1	-	TRBJ1-2	TGTGCCAGCAGTGATCCCCTTTACAGGGTGCCCTATGGCTACACCTTC	CASSDPLYRVPYGYTF
-	TRBV6-1	-	TRBJ2-6	TGTGCCAGCAGTGAATACCAGGCTGGGGCCAACGTCCTGACTTTC	CASSEYQAGANVLTF
-	TRBV9	TRBD1	TRBJ2-2	TGTGCCAGCAGCTTCGGGACAGGGAACACCGGGGAGCTGTTTTTT	CASSFGTGNTGELFF
-	TRBV20-1	-	TRBJ2-7	TGCAGTGCTAGTCTCGGGTACGAGCAGTACTTC	CSASLGYEQYF
-	TRBV7-2	-	TRBJ2-7	TGTGCCAGCAGCGTAATGGGACCCCGGGGCCACGAGCAGTACTTC	CASSVMGPRGHEQYF
-	TRBV5-1	TRBD1	TRBJ2-7	TGCGCCAGCAGCGACCTGACAGGGGGCGGCGAGCAGTACTTC	CASSDLTGGGEQYF
-	TRBV2	TRBD2	TRBJ2-1	TGTGCCAGCAGTTCAAGGGCGGGAGGGGGAAATGAGCAGTTCTTC	CASSSRAGGGNEQFF